The rows below give T cell receptor beta chains drawn from one sample of a study of blood T cell repertoires in COVID-19. The table came from immunoSEQ multiplex PCR; TCRdb's copy has only in-frame clones and leaves some out. The table lists 130,000 to 150,000 clones, over 75% of them singletons. Sequencing used peripheral blood. The origin of the receptors is a woman in her fifties or sixties with acute or convalescent COVID-19. The CDR3 runs from the conserved cysteine through the conserved F or W. D genes are given only for firm matches. Rows give clone size only sometimes, using once, few, many, or a class for an expanded clone.

D gene,clone size,V gene,J gene,CDR3 DNA,CDR3 protein
TRBD1,.,TRBV5-3,TRBJ1-1,TGTGCCAGAAGCGGTGGACAGGGGGTAGCGAACACTGAAGCTTTCTTT,CARSGGQGVANTEAFF
.,.,TRBV5-1,TRBJ2-5,TGCGCCAGCACCCTGCAGGGGGGAGAGACCCAGTACTTC,CASTLQGGETQYF
TRBD1,.,TRBV5-1,TRBJ2-5,TGCGCCAGCAGCTTGACAGGGGCAAAAGAGACCCAGTACTTC,CASSLTGAKETQYF
TRBD1,.,TRBV27,TRBJ2-5,TGTGCCAGCAGCCAGAGGACAGGGCCCGGGGACCAGTACTTC,CASSQRTGPGDQYF
TRBD1,.,TRBV5-1,TRBJ1-4,TGCGCCAGCAGCTTGGGGGGACAGCCCTCCGAAAAACTGTTTTTT,CASSLGGQPSEKLFF
TRBD1,.,TRBV2,TRBJ1-6,TGTGCCAGCAGTGAGGTGGGACAGGGAAATTCACCCCTCCACTTT,CASSEVGQGNSPLHF
TRBD1,.,TRBV5-1,TRBJ2-4,TGCGCCAGCAAGAAGCAGGGGGCGGAAAACATTCAGTACTTC,CASKKQGAENIQYF
.,.,TRBV7-9,TRBJ2-7,TGTGCCAGCAGCAGGACAGCCTACGAGCAGTACTTC,CASSRTAYEQYF
.,few,TRBV9,TRBJ1-3,TGTGCCAGCAGCGTATTTGGAGACTCTGGAAACACCATATATTTT,CASSVFGDSGNTIYF
TRBD2,once,TRBV2,TRBJ2-1,TGTGCCAGCAGTGTTGAGCGGGGCACCTACAATGAGCAGTTCTTC,CASSVERGTYNEQFF
.,few,TRBV10-3,TRBJ1-1,TGTGCCATCACCCGAGCCCCGAACACTGAAGCTTTCTTT,CAITRAPNTEAFF
TRBD2,.,TRBV7-8,TRBJ2-1,TGTGCCAGCAGCGTGATCGGACTAGCGTTTTCCTACAATGAGCAGTTCTTC,CASSVIGLAFSYNEQFF
TRBD1,.,TRBV6-6,TRBJ1-5,TGTGCCAGCAGTTATGGACAGGGCATACTCAATCAGCCCCAGCATTTT,CASSYGQGILNQPQHF
.,.,TRBV10-2,TRBJ1-5,TGCGCCAGCAGTGAGGGGCACCTCAATCAGCCCCAGCATTTT,CASSEGHLNQPQHF
TRBD2,few,TRBV2,TRBJ2-1,TGTGCCAGCAGTGAAGTAGCGGGGGGCAACTACAATGAGCAGTTCTTC,CASSEVAGGNYNEQFF
TRBD2,.,TRBV5-8,TRBJ2-1,TGTGCCAGCAGCTTCTTTAGCGGGGGGGCGAATGAGCAGTTCTTC,CASSFFSGGANEQFF